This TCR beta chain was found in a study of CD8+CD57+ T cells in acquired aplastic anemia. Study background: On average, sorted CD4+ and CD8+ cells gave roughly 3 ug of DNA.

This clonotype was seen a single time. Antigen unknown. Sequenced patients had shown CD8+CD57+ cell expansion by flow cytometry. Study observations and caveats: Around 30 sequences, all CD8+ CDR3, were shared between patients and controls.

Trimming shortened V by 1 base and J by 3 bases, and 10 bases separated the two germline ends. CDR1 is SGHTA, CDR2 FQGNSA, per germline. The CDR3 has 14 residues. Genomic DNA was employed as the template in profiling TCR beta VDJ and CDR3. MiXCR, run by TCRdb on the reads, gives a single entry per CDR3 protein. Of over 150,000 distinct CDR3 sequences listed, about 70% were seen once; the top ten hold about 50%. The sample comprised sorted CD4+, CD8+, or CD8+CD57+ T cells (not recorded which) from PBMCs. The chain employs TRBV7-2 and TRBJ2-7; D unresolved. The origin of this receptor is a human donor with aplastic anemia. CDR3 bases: TGTGCCAGCAGCTTAGGGTTAAACAACTACGAGCAGTACTTC. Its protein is CASSLGLNNYEQYF. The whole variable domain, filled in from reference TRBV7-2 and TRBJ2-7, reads GAGVSQSPSNKVTEKGKDVELRCDPISGHTALYWYRQSLGQGLEFLIYFQGNSAPDKSGLPSDRFSAERTGGSVSTLTIQRTQQEDSAVYLCASSLGLNNYEQYFGPGTRLTVT.